The sequence of this T cell receptor beta chain was determined in a study of tumor-infiltrating lymphocytes in primary liver carcinoma. Study overall: Aged between 30 and 69 years, the patients were men and women.

TCR beta cDNA was reverse-transcribed from 500 ng of total RNA. The reaction used a constant-region primer and ProtoScript II reverse transcriptase. Investigators got TCR beta libraries out of three nested multiplex PCR rounds, done with slightly modified ARM-PCR. TRBV1-TRBV30 forward and Cbeta reverse primers drove the first two approximately 10-cycle rounds. Using its own MiXCR run on the multiplex PCR reads, TCRdb lists one record per CDR3 protein. The sample records roughly 120,000 distinct CDR3 sequences, about 59% being singletons. Co-extraction yielded RNA and DNA from around 20-30 mg of unsorted bulk tissue. The study's findings and limits: Just about 7-25% of leading clones were found in every one of five regions.

The table lists this clonotype with many counts. What it recognizes is unknown. The CDR3 sequence is 15 residues long. Trimming removed 5 bases from V and 1 base from J, with 15 bases in between. Germline CDR1 is SGHAT and CDR2 is FQNNGV. The source material was liver tumor tissue from sampling region 1. The subset here: tumor region T1, superior pole. The chain uses TRBV11-2 and TRBJ2-7; D perhaps matches TRBD2 (5 bases). The sequence was obtained from a woman aged 55-69 years with primary liver carcinoma and hepatitis B virus infection. The CDR3, as DNA: TGTGCCAGCAGCCCCCCCACTAGTGGGTCCTACGAGCAGTACTTC. Translated, it gives CASSPPTSGSYEQYF.